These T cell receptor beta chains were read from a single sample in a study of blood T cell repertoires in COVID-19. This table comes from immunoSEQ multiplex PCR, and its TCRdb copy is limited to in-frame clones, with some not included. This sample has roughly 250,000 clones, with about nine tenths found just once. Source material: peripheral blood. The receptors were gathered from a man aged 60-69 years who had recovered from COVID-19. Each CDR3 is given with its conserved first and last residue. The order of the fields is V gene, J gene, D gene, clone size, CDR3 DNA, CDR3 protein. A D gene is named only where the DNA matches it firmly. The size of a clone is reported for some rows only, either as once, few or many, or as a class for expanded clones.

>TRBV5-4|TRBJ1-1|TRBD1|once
TGTGCCAGCAGCTACGCAGGGGGCGCAAACACTGAAGCTTTCTTT
CASSYAGGANTEAFF
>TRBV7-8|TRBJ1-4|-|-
TGTGCCAGCAGCTCCCGACAGGTTAATGAAAAACTGTTTTTT
CASSSRQVNEKLFF
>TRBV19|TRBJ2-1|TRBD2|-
TGTGCCAGTAGTATCGGTAGCGGGGGGTCGAATGAGCAGTTCTTC
CASSIGSGGSNEQFF
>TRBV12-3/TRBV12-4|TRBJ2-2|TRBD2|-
TGTGCCAGCAGCCAGACTAGCGCCGGGGAGCTGTTTTTT
CASSQTSAGELFF
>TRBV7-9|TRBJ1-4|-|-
TGTGCCAGCAGCTTTGCAGGTTCCTCCGAAAAACTGTTTTTT
CASSFAGSSEKLFF
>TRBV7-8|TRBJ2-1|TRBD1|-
TGTGCCAGCAGGGACGGAGGGACAGGGGACTACAATGAGCAGTTCTTC
CASRDGGTGDYNEQFF
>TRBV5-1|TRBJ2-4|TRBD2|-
TGCGCCAGCAGCTTGGGCGTGACTAGCGAATTAAACATTCAGTACTTC
CASSLGVTSELNIQYF
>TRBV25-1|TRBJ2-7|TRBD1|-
TGTGCCAGCACGGGGACAGGCGAGCAGTACTTC
CASTGTGEQYF
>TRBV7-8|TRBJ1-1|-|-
TGTGCCAGCAGCTTAGAGGCGGTGAGGACTGAAGCTTTCTTT
CASSLEAVRTEAFF
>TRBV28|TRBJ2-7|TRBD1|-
TGTGCCAGCAGAGACAGGGGGAGGTACTCCTACGAGCAGTACTTC
CASRDRGRYSYEQYF
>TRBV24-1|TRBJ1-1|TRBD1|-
TGTGCCACCAGAGACAGGGTGAACACTGAAGCTTTCTTT
CATRDRVNTEAFF
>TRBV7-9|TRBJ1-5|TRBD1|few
TGTGCCAGCAGAAGGACAGGGGGCAATCAGCCCCAGCATTTT
CASRRTGGNQPQHF
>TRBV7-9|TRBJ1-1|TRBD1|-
TGTGCCAGCAGCCGGGACAGGGCTGAAGCTTTCTTT
CASSRDRAEAFF
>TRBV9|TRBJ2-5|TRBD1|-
TGTGCCAGCAGCCGGGGGACAGGGGGAGAGACCCAGTACTTC
CASSRGTGGETQYF
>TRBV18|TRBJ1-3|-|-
TGTGCCAGCTCACCAGGACACCTCTCTGGAAACACCATATATTTT
CASSPGHLSGNTIYF
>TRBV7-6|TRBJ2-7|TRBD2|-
TGTGCCAGCAGCACGACTAGCGGGGGAACCTACGAGCAGTACTTC
CASSTTSGGTYEQYF
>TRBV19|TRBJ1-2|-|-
TGTGCCAGTAGTATGACTCAGACCTATGGCTACACCTTC
CASSMTQTYGYTF
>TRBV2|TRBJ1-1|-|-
TGTGCCAGCAGTGAAGCAACAGCAATGAACACTGAAGCTTTCTTT
CASSEATAMNTEAFF
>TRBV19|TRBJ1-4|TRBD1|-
TGTGCCAGTAGTGGGCCGGGACAGAGGCAACTGTTTTTT
CASSGPGQRQLFF
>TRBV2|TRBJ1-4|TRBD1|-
TGTGCCAGCAGGGGACAGCCTAATGAAAAACTGTTTTTT
CASRGQPNEKLFF
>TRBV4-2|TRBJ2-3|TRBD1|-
TGTGCCAGCAGCCAAAGACCGGGACAGGGGTCGAAAGATACGCAGTATTTT
CASSQRPGQGSKDTQYF
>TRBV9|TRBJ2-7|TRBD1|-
TGTGCCAGCAGCGTAGGCATGGACAGGGGGCCTCAAGAGCAGTACTTC
CASSVGMDRGPQEQYF
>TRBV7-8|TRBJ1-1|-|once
TGTGCCAGCAGCTTTCGTAGGAACACTGAAGCTTTCTTT
CASSFRRNTEAFF
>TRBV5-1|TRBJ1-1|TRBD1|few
TGCGCCAGCAGCTTGGTGGCAGGGGGCGCGGGAGCTGAAGCTTTCTTT
CASSLVAGGAGAEAFF
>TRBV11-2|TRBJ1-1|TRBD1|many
TGTGCCAGCAGCTCCGGACAGGGGGAGTCTGAAGCTTTCTTT
CASSSGQGESEAFF